Shown below are 2 T cell receptor beta chains from a single sample sequenced in a study of regulatory T cells in long-lasting Graves disease. As to time point: newly diagnosed GD, antithyroid drugs for less than 3 months. Isolated PBMC RNA provided the starting material for the TCR library. To make TCR beta libraries, researchers used iRepertoire HTBI primers and Arm-PCR of CDR3 regions. A single record per CDR3 protein comes from TCRdb applying MiXCR to the multiplex PCR reads. The repertoire includes about 460,000 distinct CDR3 sequences, 14% of them detected once, and about a sixth sits in the top ten. The sample was also reused in another study, on T cells in Graves' hyperthyroidism and ophthalmopathy.

Source: peripheral blood mononuclear cells (PBMCs), taken at new diagnosis, from a patient treated with antithyroid drugs. Receptors originate from a woman aged 45-65 years with Graves disease.

In its sample, this clonotype was seen a few times. The CDR3 DNA follows: TGTGCCAGTAGACCGCACGGGGGAGAAGAGACCCAGTACTTC. Translated, it gives CASRPHGGEETQYF. The chain employs TRBV19 and TRBJ2-1; tentatively, D is TRBD2 (6 bases). The last part of the DNA fits TRBJ2-5 better; the J call may be wrong. The germline CDR1 and CDR2 sequences are LNHDA and SQIVND (reference sequence). There are 14 residues in the CDR3.

At least ten counts were recorded for this clonotype. V and J are TRBV20-1 and TRBJ2-7; D might be TRBD1 (5 bases). The CDR3 runs to 16 residues. Germline-derived CDR1 and CDR2 are DFQATT and SNEGSKA (reference sequence). Trimming took off 3 bases at V and 2 bases at J, with 20 bases between the two ends. The CDR3 reads CSASCLTGVETYEQYF. The CDR3 DNA follows: TGCAGTGCTAGTTGCCTCACAGGAGTAGAAACCTACGAGCAGTACTTC.